What follows are 7 T cell receptor beta chains derived from one specimen sequenced in a study of cytomegalovirus exposure and HLA in healthy donors. PCR amplification relied on 60 Vbeta primers (plus 13 Jbeta primers). TCRdb's copy holds only in-frame clones and misses some; the assay was immunoSEQ multiplex PCR. This listing includes 95,000 to 150,000 clones. The material sequenced was PBMCs. The receptors originated from a man between 35 and 55 years old in good health and CMV-seronegative.

The rearrangement links TRBV6-6 to TRBJ2-2; D perhaps matches TRBD2 (5 bases). Between the trimmed V and J ends, which lost 4 bases and 4 bases, there was a span of 13 bases. CDR3 size: 15 residues. From germline, CDR1 is MNHNY and CDR2 SVGAGI (reference sequence). This chain's CDR3 is CASSLRGSGTGELFF. The DNA for the CDR3 is TGTGCCAGCAGTTTACGGGGTTCGGGCACCGGGGAGCTGTTTTTT.

This chain connects TRBV28 to TRBJ2-7; D remains unclear. V was cut by 5 bases and J by 3 bases, with 8 bases left in between. This CDR3 has 12 residues. Germline V gene data show CDR1 as MDHEN and CDR2 as SYDVKM. CDR3 residues: CASSGEVYEQYF. CDR3 DNA: TGTGCCAGCAGTGGCGAGGTCTACGAGCAGTACTTC. The variable domain in full, completed from reference TRBV28 and TRBJ2-7, reads DVKVTQSSRYLVKRTGEKVFLECVQDMDHENMFWYRQDPGLGLRLIYFSYDVKMKEKGDIPEGYSVSREKKERFSLILESASTNQTSMYLCASSGEVYEQYFGPGTRLTVT.

The CDR3 reads CASSMELAGLYSASEQYF. CDR3 DNA sequence: TGTGCCAGCAGTATGGAACTAGCGGGGCTTTACTCCGCCTCCGAGCAGTACTTC. The chain joins TRBV2 to TRBJ2-5; 10 nucleotides agree with TRBD2. The assigned J gene may be wrong: the sequence end matches TRBJ2-7 better. This CDR3 has 18 residues. Germline V CDR1 and CDR2: SNHLY, FYNNEI.

V gene TRBV6-5 combines with J gene TRBJ2-7; 7 bases are a match to TRBD2. The CDR3 is made up of 16 amino acids. Germline V lookup: CDR1 MNHEY, CDR2 SVGAGI. J gave up 7 bases and V 0 bases, and 12 bases lay outside the gene matches. The CDR3 here is CASSYSSGTTYGEQYF. DNA of the CDR3: TGTGCCAGCAGTTACTCATCGGGGACTACGTACGGGGAGCAGTACTTC.

The gene calls are TRBV6-6 and TRBJ2-3, with TRBD1 matching over 8 bases. Germline CDR1 is MNHNY and CDR2 is SVGAGI (reference sequence). The CDR3 contains 15 residues. V was clipped by 8 bases and J by 7 bases; unmatched bases: 14. CDR3 loop: CASRSGGQWGNTQYF. The CDR3 DNA is TGTGCCAGCCGATCAGGGGGCCAGTGGGGAAATACGCAGTATTTT.

V gene TRBV9 combines with J gene TRBJ2-7; 12 positions agree with TRBD2. The germline V gene has CDR1 SGDLS and CDR2 YYNGEE. The J segment lost 4 bases and the V segment lost 4 bases, leaving 12 bases of the junction unmatched. The CDR3 consists of 17 residues. CDR3 DNA: TGTGCCAGCAGCCCCCAGGGCGGTGGACTAGCGGGATACGAGCAGTACTTC. Protein sequence: CASSPQGGGLAGYEQYF.

The V and J genes are TRBV7-9 and TRBJ1-1; 7 bases line up with TRBD1. Germline values: CDR1 SEHNR, CDR2 FQNEAQ (reference sequence). V dropped 5 bases and J dropped 0; count of bases not matched to a gene: 3. The CDR3 length is 14 residues. The CDR3 loop is CASSPGTVNTEAFF. The CDR3 region has the DNA TGTGCCAGCAGCCCTGGGACAGTGAACACTGAAGCTTTCTTT. Full variable domain (outside the CDR3, taken from reference TRBV7-9 and TRBJ1-1): DTGVSQNPRHKITKRGQNVTFRCDPISEHNRLYWYRQTLGQGPEFLTYFQNEAQLEKSRLLSDRFSAERPKGSFSTLEIQRTEQGDSAMYLCASSPGTVNTEAFFGQGTRLTVV.